This T cell receptor beta chain originates from a study of cytomegalovirus exposure and HLA in healthy donors. General observations from the study: Immune exposure information available was restricted to CMV serostatus. According to a later analysis, donors in an Asian-associated ancestry cluster reportedly had fewer N-insertions than the roughly 660-donor mean. Later on, an analysis found that several of the most significant clusters appeared to be linked to common viral pathogens, which included parvovirus B19.

With respect to this clone: What it binds is unknown.

PCR involved 60 Vbeta and 13 Jbeta primers. Sequenced by immunoSEQ multiplex PCR; TCRdb stores in-frame clones only, minus some. The repertoire has about 57,000 clones, over 60% of them found once; the top ten carry roughly 7%. CDR1 and CDR2 (germline): ENHRY, SYGVKD. The V end was cut by 2 bases, the J end by 0 bases, with 5 bases between. This CDR3 is built from 14 residues. Sequenced sample: PBMCs. This clonotype was obtained from a man aged 30-40 years in good health and CMV-seropositive. The V and J genes are TRBV10-3 and TRBJ1-5, with D possibly TRBD1 on 5 matching bases. The CDR3 DNA reads as TGTGCCATCAGTGAGGGGGCTAGCAATCAGCCCCAGCATTTT. Its translation is CAISEGASNQPQHF.